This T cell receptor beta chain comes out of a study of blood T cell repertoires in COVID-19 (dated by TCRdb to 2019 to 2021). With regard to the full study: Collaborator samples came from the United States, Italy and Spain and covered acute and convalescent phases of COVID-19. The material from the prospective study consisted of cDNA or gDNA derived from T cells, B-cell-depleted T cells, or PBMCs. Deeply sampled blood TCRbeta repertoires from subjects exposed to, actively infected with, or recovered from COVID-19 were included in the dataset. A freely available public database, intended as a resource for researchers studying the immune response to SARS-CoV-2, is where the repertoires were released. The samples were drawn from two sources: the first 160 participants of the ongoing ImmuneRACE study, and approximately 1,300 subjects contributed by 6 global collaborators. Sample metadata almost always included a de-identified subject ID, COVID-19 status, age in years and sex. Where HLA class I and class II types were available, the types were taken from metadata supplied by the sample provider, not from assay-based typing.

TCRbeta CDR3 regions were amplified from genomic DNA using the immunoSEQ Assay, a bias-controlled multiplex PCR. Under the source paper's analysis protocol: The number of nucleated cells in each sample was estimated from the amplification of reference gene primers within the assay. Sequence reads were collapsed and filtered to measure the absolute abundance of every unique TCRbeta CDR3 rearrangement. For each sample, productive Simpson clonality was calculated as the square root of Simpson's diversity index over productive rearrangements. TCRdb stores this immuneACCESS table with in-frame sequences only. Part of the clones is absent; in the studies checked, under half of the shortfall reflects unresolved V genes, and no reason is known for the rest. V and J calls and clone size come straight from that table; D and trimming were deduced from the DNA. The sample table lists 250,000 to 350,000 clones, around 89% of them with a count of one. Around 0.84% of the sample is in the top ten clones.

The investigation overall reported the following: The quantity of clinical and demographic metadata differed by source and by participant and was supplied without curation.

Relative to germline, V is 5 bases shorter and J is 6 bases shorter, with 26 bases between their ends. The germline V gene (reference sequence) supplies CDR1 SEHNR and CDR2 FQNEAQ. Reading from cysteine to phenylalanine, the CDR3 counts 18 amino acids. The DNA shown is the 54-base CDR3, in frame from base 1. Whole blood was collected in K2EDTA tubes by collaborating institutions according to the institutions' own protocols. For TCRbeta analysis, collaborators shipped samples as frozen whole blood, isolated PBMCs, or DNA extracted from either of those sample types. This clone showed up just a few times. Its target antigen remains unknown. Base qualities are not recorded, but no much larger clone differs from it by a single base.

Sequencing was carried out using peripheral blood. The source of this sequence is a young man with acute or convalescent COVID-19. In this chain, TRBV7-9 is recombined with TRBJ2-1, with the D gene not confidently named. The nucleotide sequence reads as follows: TGTGCCAGCAGCCTAAGGCCACGAGACTCCGCCTTGCGCAATGAGCAGTTCTTC. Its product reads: CASSLRPRDSALRNEQFF.